This entry lists 7 T cell receptor beta chains sequenced from one sample in a study of control samples from healthy donors and cancer patients. Profiled with immunoSEQ multiplex PCR; TCRdb holds only in-frame clones, not every one. The table includes 190,000 or so clones, 90% to 95% detected once. The sequenced sample was blood. The source is a man between 18 and 35 years old in good health.

The chain uses TRBV18 and TRBJ2-7; no clear D. The germline CDR1 and CDR2 sequences are KGHSH and LQKENI. Between the trimmed V and J ends, which lost 3 bases and 2 bases, there was a span of 8 bases. The length of the CDR3 is 13 residues. CDR3 sequence (DNA): TGTGCCAGCTCACCCCAGACCACCTACGAGCAGTACTTC. Translated: CASSPQTTYEQYF.

The chain uses TRBV6-2 or TRBV6-3 and TRBJ1-5; D gene uncertain. Trimming left V 2 bases short and J 0 bases short, with 8 bases between. Germline CDR1 reads MNHEY; CDR2 reads SVGEGT. The CDR3 covers 15 residues. The CDR3 here is CASSYGGYSNQPQHF. CDR3 DNA sequence: TGTGCCAGCAGTTACGGAGGATATAGCAATCAGCCCCAGCATTTT.

The chain joins TRBV3-1 (or the pseudogene TRBV3-2) to TRBJ1-4, with a weak D call TRBD1 (5 bases). V gave up 3 bases and J gave up 10 bases, with 12 bases separating them. Germline V CDR1 and CDR2: LGHDT, YNNKEL (reference sequence). The CDR3 extends over 13 amino acids. In DNA, the CDR3 is TGTGCCAGCAGCCAGGGGCGTTTCGGAAAACTGTTTTTT. Translating it yields CASSQGRFGKLFF.

The V call is TRBV28, the J call TRBJ2-1; 11 nucleotides agree with TRBD2. This CDR3 spans 16 amino acids. The V segment lost 4 bases and the J segment 5 bases; nucleotides outside the gene matches: 7. The germline gives CDR1 MDHEN, CDR2 SYDVKM. CDR3 region: CASSSIAGGRHNEQFF. The CDR3 DNA reads TGTGCCAGCAGTTCCATAGCGGGGGGGCGGCACAATGAGCAGTTCTTC.

This chain uses TRBV9 with TRBJ1-2; D is perhaps TRBD1 (5 bases). This CDR3 has 15 residues. Trimming cost V 4 bases and J 4 bases, with 17 bases left between them. Per germline, CDR1 SGDLS and CDR2 YYNGEE. CDR3 DNA: TGTGCCAGCAGCCCTTGGATCGGGGGGGGCTATGGCTACACCTTC. Translated: CASSPWIGGGYGYTF.

J is TRBJ1-3 and V is TRBV5-8; no firm D call. V was shortened by 1 base and J by 0 bases, with 11 bases between the two germline ends. Germline V lookup: CDR1 SGHTS, CDR2 YDEGEE. The CDR3 totals 16 residues. CDR3 sequence: CASSLMMTYSGNTIYF. CDR3 in DNA: TGTGCCAGCAGCTTGATGATGACCTACTCTGGAAACACCATATATTTT. The variable domain in full, completed from reference TRBV5-8 and TRBJ1-3, reads EAGVTQSPTHLIKTRGQQATLRCSPISGHTSVYWYQQALGLGLQFLLWYDEGEERNRGNFPPRFSGRQFPNYSSELNVNALELEDSALYLCASSLMMTYSGNTIYFGEGSWLTVV.

This chain connects TRBV28 to TRBJ2-7; D is ambiguous. CDR3 size: 15 residues. Germline V gene data show CDR1 as MDHEN and CDR2 as SYDVKM. The germline V and J ends were trimmed by 6 bases and 4 bases, with 19 bases remaining between them. The CDR3 protein is CASSQPGQVPYEQYF. The CDR3 nucleotides read TGTGCCAGCAGCCAGCCCGGGCAGGTCCCTTACGAGCAGTACTTC.